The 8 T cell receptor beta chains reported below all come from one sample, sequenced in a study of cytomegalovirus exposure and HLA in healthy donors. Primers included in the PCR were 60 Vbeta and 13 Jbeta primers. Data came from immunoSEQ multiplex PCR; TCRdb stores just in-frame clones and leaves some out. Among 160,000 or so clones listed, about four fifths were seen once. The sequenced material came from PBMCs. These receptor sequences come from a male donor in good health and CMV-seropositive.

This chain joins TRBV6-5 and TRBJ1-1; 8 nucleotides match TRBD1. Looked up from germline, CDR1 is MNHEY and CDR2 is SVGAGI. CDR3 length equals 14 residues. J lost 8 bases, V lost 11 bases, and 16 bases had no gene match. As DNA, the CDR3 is TGTGCCGGCAACGGACAGGGACGAATCGCGGAAGCTTTCTTT. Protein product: CAGNGQGRIAEAFF.

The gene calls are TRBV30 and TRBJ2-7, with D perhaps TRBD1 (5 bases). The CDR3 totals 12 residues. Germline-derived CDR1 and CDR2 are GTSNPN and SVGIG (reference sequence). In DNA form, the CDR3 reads TGTGGCCTGACGTGGGGCATCTACGAGCAGTACTTC. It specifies CGLTWGIYEQYF.

This chain's CDR3 is CASSKGGSGANVLTF. The CDR3 region has the DNA TGTGCCAGCAGTAAAGGGGGTTCTGGGGCCAACGTCCTGACTTTC. V usage is TRBV28 and J usage is TRBJ2-6; possibly TRBD1 for D (6 bases). V lost 5 bases and J lost 1, with 9 bases in between. CDR3 length: 15 residues. The germline V gene encodes CDR1 MDHEN and CDR2 SYDVKM.

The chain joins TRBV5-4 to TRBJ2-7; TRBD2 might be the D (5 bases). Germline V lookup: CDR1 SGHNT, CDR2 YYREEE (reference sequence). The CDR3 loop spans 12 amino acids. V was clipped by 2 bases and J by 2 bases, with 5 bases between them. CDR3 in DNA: TGTGCCAGCAGCTTCGGGGCCTACGAGCAGTACTTC. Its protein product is CASSFGAYEQYF.

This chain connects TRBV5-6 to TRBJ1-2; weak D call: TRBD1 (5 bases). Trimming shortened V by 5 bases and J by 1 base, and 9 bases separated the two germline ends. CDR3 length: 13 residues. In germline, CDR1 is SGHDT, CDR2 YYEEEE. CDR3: CASRRDFNYGYTF. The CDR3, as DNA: TGTGCCAGCAGAAGGGACTTTAACTATGGCTACACCTTC.

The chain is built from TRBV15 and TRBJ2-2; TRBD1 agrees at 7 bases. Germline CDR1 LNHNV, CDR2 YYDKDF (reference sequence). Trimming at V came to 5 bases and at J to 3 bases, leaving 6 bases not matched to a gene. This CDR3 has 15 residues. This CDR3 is CATSSGQIYTGELFF. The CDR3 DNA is TGTGCCACCAGCTCGGGACAGATATACACCGGGGAGCTGTTTTTT.

CDR3 nucleotides: TGTGCCAGCAGCGACTTTCAGGTTTCGGGGTCGGATGGCTACACCTTC. As protein: CASSDFQVSGSDGYTF. The gene calls are TRBV7-2 and TRBJ1-2; no reliable D call. The germline V and J ends were trimmed by 5 bases and 6 bases, with 22 bases remaining between them. This CDR3 contains 16 residues. CDR1 and CDR2 from the germline V gene are SGHTA and FQGNSA.

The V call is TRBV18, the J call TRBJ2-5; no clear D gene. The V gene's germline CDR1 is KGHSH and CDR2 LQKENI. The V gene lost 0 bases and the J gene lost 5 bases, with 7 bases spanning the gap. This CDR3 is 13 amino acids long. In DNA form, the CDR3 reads TGTGCCAGCTCACCACCAATGAGGGAGACCCAGTACTTC. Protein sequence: CASSPPMRETQYF. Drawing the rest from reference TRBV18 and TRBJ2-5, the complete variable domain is NAGVMQNPRHLVRRRGQEARLRCSPMKGHSHVYWYRQLPEEGLKFMVYLQKENIIDESGMPKERFSAEFPKEGPSILRIQQVVRGDSAAYFCASSPPMRETQYFGPGTRLLVL.